The clone carrying this T cell receptor (beta chain) occurred many times. Its antigen remains unidentified. These data belong to a study of T cells in Graves' hyperthyroidism and ophthalmopathy. Study findings and constraints: Model output signaled ophthalmopathy a median approximately 6 months ahead of onset. Most clonotypes expanded in the thyroid (above 0.001) were also present in blood. Ophthalmopathy was told apart from stable hyperthyroidism by a 13 V-J model.

The V gene's germline CDR1 is SNHLY and CDR2 FYNNEI. CDR3 length equals 13 residues. Trimming took 5 bases from V and 4 from J, leaving 11 bases between them. RNA transcripts served as the template for amplifying TCR beta CDR3 regions. The study used the HTBI primer set for a first-round RT-PCR of the TCR CDR3. TCRdb reprocessed the multiplex PCR reads with MiXCR, giving one entry per CDR3 protein. Here the sample spans roughly 300,000 distinct CDR3 sequences, less than 30% being singletons. This TCR was recovered from a man between 40 and 49 years old with Graves' hyperthyroidism that later progressed to Graves' ophthalmopathy. This chain links TRBV2 with TRBJ1-2; the D gene is possibly TRBD1 (6 bases). Sequencing was carried out using blood. The CDR3 sequence is CASSTGALYGYTF. As DNA, the CDR3 is TGTGCCAGCAGTACGGGGGCACTCTATGGCTACACCTTC.